The 30 T cell receptor beta chains below come from one sample, sequenced in a study of blood T cell repertoires in COVID-19. TCRdb's copy holds only in-frame clones and misses some; the assay was immunoSEQ multiplex PCR. The table shows approximately 90,000 clones, with roughly 87% occurring only once. Sequencing was carried out using peripheral blood. Receptors were obtained from a man aged 50-60 years with acute or convalescent COVID-19.

The J gene is TRBJ2-3, the V gene TRBV9; 8 positions match TRBD2. Germline V gene data show CDR1 as SGDLS and CDR2 as YYNGEE. V lost 0 bases to trimming and J lost 3 bases; unmatched junction nucleotides: 9. The CDR3 loop spans 17 amino acids. In DNA form, the CDR3 reads TGTGCCAGCAGCGTAGGCCCAGCGGGGGCGGGGACAGATACGCAGTATTTT. It is translated as CASSVGPAGAGTDTQYF.

V gene TRBV29-1 combines with J gene TRBJ1-2, with a possible D match to TRBD1 (5 bases). This CDR3 contains 12 residues. CDR1 SQVTM and CDR2 ANQGSEA come from the germline V gene. CDR3 DNA sequence: TGCATCGTCCGAGGACAAAACTATGGCTACACCTTC. It yields the protein CIVRGQNYGYTF.

V is TRBV12-3 or TRBV12-4 and J is TRBJ1-2; D is uncertain. This CDR3 contains 11 residues. The V end lost 5 bases, the J end lost 4 bases, and 5 bases lay between the germline ends. For the CDR3, the DNA is TGTGCCAGCAGTCGGGGCTATGGCTACACCTTC. It is translated as CASSRGYGYTF.

CDR3 residues: CASNPTSGGAYNEQFF. The CDR3 DNA follows: TGTGCCAGCAATCCGACTAGCGGGGGGGCCTACAATGAGCAGTTCTTC. This chain connects TRBV2 to TRBJ2-1, with TRBD2 identical over 14 bases. The junction had 4 bases not matched to a gene; V was cut back by 7 bases and J by 2 bases. Germline CDR1 and CDR2: SNHLY and FYNNEI. This CDR3 has 16 residues.

The CDR3: CASRVGAGNYGYTF. In nucleotides, the CDR3 is TGTGCCAGCAGGGTTGGGGCAGGGAACTATGGCTACACCTTC. This chain links TRBV6-5 with TRBJ1-2; the D gene is possibly TRBD1 (5 bases). V was cut by 6 bases and J by 2 bases, with 13 bases left in between. The CDR3 is 14 residues long. Per germline, CDR1 MNHEY and CDR2 SVGAGI.

This chain links TRBV2 with TRBJ2-7; no definite D call. The CDR3 has 13 amino acids. Germline CDR1 reads SNHLY; CDR2 reads FYNNEI. V was shortened by 3 bases and J by 0 bases, with 6 bases between the two germline ends. DNA for the CDR3: TGTGCCAGCAGTGAGTACAGCTCCTACGAGCAGTACGTC. Its translation is CASSEYSSYEQYV.

There are a few counts of this clone. The CDR3 nucleotides are TGTGCCAGCAGAAATACCGGGACAACGAATCAGCCCCAGCATTTT. It specifies CASRNTGTTNQPQHF. V is TRBV6-6 and J is TRBJ1-5, with a weak D call TRBD1 (6 bases). Germline CDR1 reads MNHNY; CDR2 reads SVGAGI (reference sequence). The CDR3 sequence is 15 residues long. Trimming stripped 6 bases from V and 4 bases from J, with 16 bases between.

This clone occurred once. The junction does not match germline at one end; this may be a read error. The chain is built from TRBV10-3 and TRBJ1-1, with a possible D match to TRBD1 (6 bases). Germline assignment: CDR1 ENHRY and CDR2 SYGVKD. The length of the CDR3 is 16 residues. CDR3 sequence reads: CAISEWGGAISTEAFF. The DNA of the CDR3 is TGTGCCATCAGCGAGTGGGGGGGGGCGATCTCCACTGAAGCTTTCTTT.

The chain couples TRBV12-3 or TRBV12-4 to TRBJ1-2; 9 bases agree with TRBD1. The CDR3 sequence is 13 residues long. V was clipped by 7 bases and J by 5 bases; unmatched bases: 5. CDR3 protein: CASITGTGYGYTF. DNA for the CDR3: TGTGCCAGCATCACCGGGACAGGGTATGGCTACACCTTC.

This rearrangement joins TRBV19 to TRBJ2-5; perhaps TRBD1 as D (5 bases). The CDR3 consists of 14 residues. V lost 6 bases and J 0 bases, leaving 11 bases between the germline ends. CDR1 is LNHDA, CDR2 SQIVND, per germline (reference sequence). CDR3 residues: CASSYKGHQETQYF. CDR3 coding DNA: TGTGCCAGTAGCTACAAGGGGCACCAAGAGACCCAGTACTTC.

The chain joins TRBV18 to TRBJ2-6, with D perhaps TRBD1 (6 bases). The CDR3 has 20 residues. V was trimmed by 1 base and J by 1 base, leaving 20 bases between them. Germline V gene lookup returns CDR1 KGHSH and CDR2 LQKENI. The CDR3 coding sequence is TGTGCCAGCTCACCACGGCCCTTCCGGGACACCAATTCTGGGGCCAACGTCCTGACTTTC. As protein: CASSPRPFRDTNSGANVLTF.

V usage is TRBV3-1 (or the pseudogene TRBV3-2) and J usage is TRBJ2-5, with TRBD1 matching over 7 bases. Looked up from germline, CDR1 is LGHDT and CDR2 is YNNKEL (reference sequence). CDR3 length: 16 residues. Trimming removed 4 bases from V and 2 bases from J; junction bases left unmatched: 10. The CDR3, as DNA: TGTGCCAGCAGCCCATACGCACAGGGGTTACAAGAGACCCAGTACTTC. This encodes CASSPYAQGLQETQYF.

The chain combines TRBV5-4 with TRBJ2-5; 8 positions match TRBD1. V lost 1 base to trimming and J lost 7 bases; unmatched junction nucleotides: 3. Germline loops: CDR1 SGHNT, CDR2 YYREEE (reference sequence). The CDR3 covers 13 residues. The CDR3 here is CASSLPQGGTQYF. The CDR3 DNA reads TGTGCCAGCAGCTTGCCACAGGGGGGGACCCAGTACTTC.

The J gene is TRBJ1-3, the V gene TRBV5-1, with 8 bases fitting TRBD1. The CDR3 has 15 amino acids. Germline V gene lookup returns CDR1 SGHRS and CDR2 YFSETQ. Losses at the gene ends were 4 bases for V and 1 base for J; bases not matched to a gene: 4. In DNA, the CDR3 is TGCGCCAGCAGCGCCAGGACAGGGTCTGGAAACACCATATATTTT. This sequence encodes CASSARTGSGNTIYF. Drawing the rest from reference TRBV5-1 and TRBJ1-3, the complete variable domain is KAGVTQTPRYLIKTRGQQVTLSCSPISGHRSVSWYQQTPGQGLQFLFEYFSETQRNKGNFPGRFSGRQFSNSRSEMNVSTLELGDSALYLCASSARTGSGNTIYFGEGSWLTVV.

This chain joins TRBV11-3 and TRBJ2-1; D may be TRBD1 (6 bases). The CDR3 runs 16 residues. In germline, CDR1 is SGHNT, CDR2 YENEEA. V dropped 5 bases and J dropped 5 bases, with 19 bases sitting between them. The CDR3 protein is CASSRTFGTNDNEQFF. The CDR3 coding sequence is TGTGCCAGCAGCCGCACTTTTGGGACAAATGACAATGAGCAGTTCTTC.

This clone was found once. The chain carries TRBV4-1 and TRBJ1-1; D might be TRBD1 (5 bases). Germline V gene lookup returns CDR1 MGHRA and CDR2 YSYEKL. The ends were cut back, 10 bases at V and 0 bases at J, with 12 bases in the middle. This CDR3 spans 13 amino acids. CDR3 sequence: CATTGGMNTEAFF. CDR3 coding DNA: TGCGCCACCACCGGGGGTATGAACACTGAAGCTTTCTTT.

The chain joins TRBV27 to TRBJ1-5; D is unclear. The V and J ends lost 2 bases and 3 bases respectively, with 8 bases between them. This CDR3 spans 14 amino acids. Germline V gene data show CDR1 as MNHEY and CDR2 as SMNVEV (reference sequence). CDR3 residues: CASSLTRDNQPQHF. Here the CDR3 DNA reads TGTGCCAGCAGTTTAACGCGGGACAATCAGCCCCAGCATTTT.

Written as DNA, the CDR3 is TGCGCCAGCAGAACTAGCGCAGGTAGCACAGAGACCCAGTACTTC. Translating gives CASRTSAGSTETQYF. This chain links TRBV5-1 with TRBJ2-5; TRBD2 aligns across 7 bases. V lost 5 bases to trimming and J lost 4 bases; unmatched junction nucleotides: 11. The CDR3 runs 15 residues. Germline-derived CDR1 and CDR2 are SGHRS and YFSETQ.

The DNA of the CDR3 is TGTGCCAGCAGCTTATTAGCAACCGCCTACGAGCAGTACGTC. The encoded protein is CASSLLATAYEQYV. The V gene is TRBV7-9, the J gene TRBJ2-7; D remains ambiguous. The CDR3 spans 14 residues. CDR1 and CDR2 (germline): SEHNR, FQNEAQ (reference sequence). The V and J ends lost 2 bases and 2 bases respectively, with 10 bases between them.

This clone was counted a few times. This chain links TRBV5-1 with TRBJ1-6, with D perhaps TRBD1 (6 bases). Deletions cut 3 bases from V and 7 bases from J, with 14 bases between. CDR3 length: 15 amino acids. Germline-derived CDR1 and CDR2 are SGHRS and YFSETQ. CDR3 residues: CASSSQTGSNSPLHF. As DNA, the CDR3 is TGCGCCAGCAGCTCGCAAACAGGGTCAAATTCACCCCTCCACTTT. Looking up the rest from reference TRBV5-1 and TRBJ1-6 gives the full variable domain: KAGVTQTPRYLIKTRGQQVTLSCSPISGHRSVSWYQQTPGQGLQFLFEYFSETQRNKGNFPGRFSGRQFSNSRSEMNVSTLELGDSALYLCASSSQTGSNSPLHFGNGTRLTVT.

V usage is TRBV5-6 and J usage is TRBJ1-2; 10 bases are a match to TRBD1. The CDR3 consists of 14 residues. Germline CDR1 is SGHDT and CDR2 is YYEEEE. Trimming at V came to 4 bases and at J to 8 bases, leaving 8 bases not matched to a gene. The CDR3 protein is CASSKEGTGVGYTF. CDR3 bases: TGTGCCAGCAGCAAGGAGGGGACAGGGGTCGGCTACACCTTC.

The chain couples TRBV11-3 to TRBJ1-5, with D uncertain. The V gene lost 3 bases and the J gene lost 4 bases, with 16 bases spanning the gap. CDR3 length equals 16 residues. Germline V gene sequence: CDR1 SGHNT, CDR2 YENEEA. Here the CDR3 DNA reads TGTGCCAGCAGCTTGCATCGTGGACGGGGAAATCAGCCCCAGCATTTT. Protein product: CASSLHRGRGNQPQHF. Together with reference TRBV11-3 and TRBJ1-5, the CDR3 gives the full variable domain: EAGVVQSPRYKIIEKKQPVAFWCNPISGHNTLYWYLQNLGQGPELLIRYENEEAVDDSQLPKDRFSAERLKGVDSTLKIQPAELGDSAVYLCASSLHRGRGNQPQHFGDGTRLSIL.

The chain joins TRBV5-1 to TRBJ2-5, with 10 bases that match TRBD2. The CDR3 runs 16 residues. Trimming at V came to 1 base and at J to 5 bases, leaving 8 bases not matched to a gene. The V gene's germline CDR1 is SGHRS and CDR2 YFSETQ. DNA of the CDR3: TGCGCCAGCAGCTTGAACGTAGCGGGGGGCGGGGAGACCCAGTACTTC. Protein: CASSLNVAGGGETQYF.

A remark on this clone: One end of the junction fails to match germline, which may point to a read error. The chain is built from TRBV29-1 and TRBJ2-7, with 9 bases identical to TRBD2. Per the germline V gene, CDR1 is SQVTM and CDR2 is ANQGSEA. CDR3 size: 12 residues. The CDR3 sequence is CSVEAGGYEQYF. DNA for the CDR3: TGCAGCGTAGAAGCGGGGGGCTACGAGCAGTACTTC.

J is TRBJ2-3 and V is TRBV5-4, with D possibly TRBD2 on 6 matching bases. The V end was cut by 3 bases, the J end by 4 bases, with 12 bases between. The CDR3 length is 14 residues. Germline V gene lookup returns CDR1 SGHNT and CDR2 YYREEE (reference sequence). The CDR3 is CASSSSSGPDTQYF. The DNA of the CDR3 is TGTGCCAGCAGCTCATCGAGCGGGCCAGATACGCAGTATTTT.

The rearrangement uses TRBV20-1 and TRBJ2-5; no reliable D call. The V end lost 5 bases, the J end lost 5 bases, and 6 bases lay between the germline ends. The CDR3 consists of 10 residues. Germline CDR1 DFQATT, CDR2 SNEGSKA (reference sequence). CDR3: CSARRETQYF. CDR3 nucleotide sequence: TGCAGTGCTCGGCGGGAGACCCAGTACTTC.

The chain couples TRBV4-2 to TRBJ2-2; D gene uncertain. Germline lookup yields CDR1 LGHNA and CDR2 YNFKEQ. The germline V and J ends were trimmed by 2 bases and 6 bases, with 4 bases remaining between them. The CDR3 is 12 residues long. CDR3 coding DNA: TGTGCCAGCAGCCAACTAGCCGGGGAGCTGTTTTTT. Translated, it gives CASSQLAGELFF.

The V and J genes are TRBV18 and TRBJ2-7; D is ambiguous. Germline CDR1 reads KGHSH; CDR2 reads LQKENI. The CDR3 covers 13 residues. V dropped 2 bases and J dropped 1 base, with 6 bases sitting between them. CDR3 protein: CASSPGRSYEQYV. The CDR3, as DNA: TGTGCCAGCTCACCAGGCAGATCCTACGAGCAGTACGTC.

This chain joins TRBV6-5 and TRBJ2-5; the match to TRBD2 covers 9 bases. The CDR3 consists of 12 residues. The trim removed 11 bases at V and 7 bases at J, leaving 8 bases unmatched. Germline V gene sequence: CDR1 MNHEY, CDR2 SVGAGI. The CDR3 nucleotides read TGTGCCTGCGGGGGGGGAGTTGGGACCCAGTACTTC. Translated, it gives CACGGGVGTQYF.

V gene TRBV5-1 combines with J gene TRBJ2-1; D uncertain. The CDR3 sequence is 15 residues long. V shed 0 bases and J shed 2 bases, with 9 bases lying between them. Germline V CDR1 and CDR2: SGHRS, YFSETQ. The CDR3 is CASSLALPTYNEQFF. CDR3 sequence (DNA): TGCGCCAGCAGCTTGGCACTACCTACCTACAATGAGCAGTTCTTC.